The sequence of this TCR beta chain was determined in a study of T cells in Graves' hyperthyroidism and ophthalmopathy. Notes on the study in general: In blood, most of the thyroid clonotypes expanded above 0.001 were also present.

Clinical symptoms, serum thyroxine and TRAb, thyroid ultrasound and orbital computed tomography were used for the diagnoses. The CDR3 is 9 residues long, counting both termini. Germline CDR1 SEHNR, CDR2 FQNEAQ (reference sequence). The TCR beta CDR3 regions underwent amplification using RNA transcripts as the source. During a first-round RT-PCR of the TCR CDR3, the HTBI primer set was used. TCRdb ran MiXCR on the multiplex PCR reads and lists one entry per CDR3 protein. The sample includes hundreds of thousands of distinct CDR3 sequences, 30% to 40% of them seen just once. In this sample, this clonotype turned up a few times. The antigen is not known. This CDR3 is missing its conserved last phenylalanine or tryptophan, likely due to a read error. No DNA is shown, since the ends of the CDR3 on it are uncertain; the CDR3 is the one TCRdb lists.

Material: blood. The sequence was obtained from a woman aged 40-49 years with Graves' hyperthyroidism. The chain is built from TRBV7-9 and TRBJ2-5. This CDR3 is CASSLASRT.